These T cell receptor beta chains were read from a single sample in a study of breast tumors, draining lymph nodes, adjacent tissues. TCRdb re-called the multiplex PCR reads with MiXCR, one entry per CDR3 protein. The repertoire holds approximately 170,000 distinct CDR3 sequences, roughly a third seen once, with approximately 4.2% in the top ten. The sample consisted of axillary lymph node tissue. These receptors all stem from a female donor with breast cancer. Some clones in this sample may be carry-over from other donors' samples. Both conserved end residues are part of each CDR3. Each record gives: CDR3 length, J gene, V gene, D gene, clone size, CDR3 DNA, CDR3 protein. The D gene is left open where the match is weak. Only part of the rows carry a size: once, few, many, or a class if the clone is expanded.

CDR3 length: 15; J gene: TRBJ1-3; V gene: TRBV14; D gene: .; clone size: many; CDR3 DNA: TGTGCCAGCAGCCAAAAACGGATCTCTGGAAACACCATATATTTT; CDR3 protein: CASSQKRISGNTIYF
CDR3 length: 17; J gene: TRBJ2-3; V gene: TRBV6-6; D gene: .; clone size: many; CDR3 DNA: TGTGCCAGCAGTTACTCCGCGAACAGAGGGGGCACAGATACGCAGTATTTT; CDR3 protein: CASSYSANRGGTDTQYF
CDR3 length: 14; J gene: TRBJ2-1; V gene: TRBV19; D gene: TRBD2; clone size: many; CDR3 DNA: TGTGCCTCCCGAGGGCTAGCGGGGTACAATGAGCAGTTCTTC; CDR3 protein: CASRGLAGYNEQFF
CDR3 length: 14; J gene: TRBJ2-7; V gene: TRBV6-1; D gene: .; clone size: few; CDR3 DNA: TGTGCCAGCAGTGAGAGGGGGAGGGCAGGCGAGCAGTACTTC; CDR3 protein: CASSERGRAGEQYF
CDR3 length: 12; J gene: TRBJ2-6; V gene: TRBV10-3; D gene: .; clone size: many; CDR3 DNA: TGTGCCATCAGTGGAAGGGCCAACGTCCTGACTTTC; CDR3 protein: CAISGRANVLTF
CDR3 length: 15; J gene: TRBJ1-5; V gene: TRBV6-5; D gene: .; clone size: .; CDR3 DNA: TGTGCCAGCAGTCACAATCAGCCGGGGGATCAGCCCCAGCATTTT; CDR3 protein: CASSHNQPGDQPQHF
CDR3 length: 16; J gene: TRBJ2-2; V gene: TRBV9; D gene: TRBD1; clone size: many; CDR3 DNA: TGTGCCAGCAGCGTAAACAGGGGACCTAACACCGGGGAGCTGTTTTTT; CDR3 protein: CASSVNRGPNTGELFF
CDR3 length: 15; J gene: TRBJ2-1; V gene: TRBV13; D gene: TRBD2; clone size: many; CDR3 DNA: TGTGCCAGCAGCCCGATGGGACTATCCTACAATGAGCAGTTCTTC; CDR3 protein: CASSPMGLSYNEQFF
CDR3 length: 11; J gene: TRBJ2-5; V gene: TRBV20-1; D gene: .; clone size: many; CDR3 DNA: TGCAGTGCTCCTGACCTCGGCCGCGCCCAATTC; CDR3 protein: CSAPDLGRAQF
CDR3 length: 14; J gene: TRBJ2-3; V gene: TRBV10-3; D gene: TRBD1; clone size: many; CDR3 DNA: TGTGCCATCAGTGAGGGGACAGGGTTCGTTACGCAGTATTTT; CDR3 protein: CAISEGTGFVTQYF
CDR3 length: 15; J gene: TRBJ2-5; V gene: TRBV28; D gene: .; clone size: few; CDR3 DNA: TGTGCCAGCAGTAGTAACACCGGGACGGGGGAGACCCAGTACTTC; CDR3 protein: CASSSNTGTGETQYF
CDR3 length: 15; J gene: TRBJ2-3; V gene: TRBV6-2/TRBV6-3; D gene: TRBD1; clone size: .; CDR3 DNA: TGTGCCAGCAGGAGGGGACAGGGTAGCACAGATACGCAGTATTTT; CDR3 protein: CASRRGQGSTDTQYF
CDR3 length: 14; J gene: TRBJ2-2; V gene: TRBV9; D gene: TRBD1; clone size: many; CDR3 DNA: TGTGCCAGCAGTGACAGGGTGGACACCGGGGAGCTGTTTTTT; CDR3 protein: CASSDRVDTGELFF
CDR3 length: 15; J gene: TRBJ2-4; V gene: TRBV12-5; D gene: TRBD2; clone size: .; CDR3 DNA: TGTGCTAGTGGTACCGGACTAGCGGGAGGAAACATTCAGTACTTC; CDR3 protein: CASGTGLAGGNIQYF
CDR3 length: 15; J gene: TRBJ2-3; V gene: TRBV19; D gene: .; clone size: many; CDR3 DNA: TGTGCCAGTAGTATACAGGGGACTAGCACAGATACGCAGTATTTT; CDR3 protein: CASSIQGTSTDTQYF
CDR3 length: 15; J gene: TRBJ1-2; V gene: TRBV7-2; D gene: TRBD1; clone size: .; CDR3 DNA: TGTGCCAGCAGCTTAGCGTCGACAGGGAACTATGGCTACCCCTTC; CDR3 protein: CASSLASTGNYGYPF
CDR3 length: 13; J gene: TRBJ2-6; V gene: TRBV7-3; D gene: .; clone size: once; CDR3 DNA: TGTGCCAGCAGCTCCCAGGGAGCCAACGTCCTGACTTTC; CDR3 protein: CASSSQGANVLTF
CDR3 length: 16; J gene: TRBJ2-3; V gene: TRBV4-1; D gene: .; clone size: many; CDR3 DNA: TGCGCCAGCAGCCAGGTGGGGGGACGTGGCACAGATACGCAGTATTTT; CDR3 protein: CASSQVGGRGTDTQYF
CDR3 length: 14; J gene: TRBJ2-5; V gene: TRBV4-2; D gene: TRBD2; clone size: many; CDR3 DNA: TGTGCCAGCAGCCCTAGCGGGACACCAGGGGCCCAGTACTTC; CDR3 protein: CASSPSGTPGAQYF
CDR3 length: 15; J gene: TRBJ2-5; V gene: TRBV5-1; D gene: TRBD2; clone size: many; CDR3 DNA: TGCGCCAGCAGCTTGGAGCCTAGCGGGAGAGAGACCCAGTACTTC; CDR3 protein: CASSLEPSGRETQYF
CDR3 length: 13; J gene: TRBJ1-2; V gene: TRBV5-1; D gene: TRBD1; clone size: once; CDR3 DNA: TGCGCCAGCAGCTTCGGACAGGGGGGGGAATACACCTTC; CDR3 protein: CASSFGQGGEYTF
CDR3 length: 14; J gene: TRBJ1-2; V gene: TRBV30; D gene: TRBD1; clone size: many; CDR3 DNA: TGTGCCTGGCAAGGGACAGGGGGGCTCTATGGCTACACCTTC; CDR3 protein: CAWQGTGGLYGYTF
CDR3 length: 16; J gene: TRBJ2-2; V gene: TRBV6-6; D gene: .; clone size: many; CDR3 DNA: TGTGCCAGCCGGAGTGGTGTATTGGGGGCTACCGGGGAGCTGTTTTTT; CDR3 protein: CASRSGVLGATGELFF
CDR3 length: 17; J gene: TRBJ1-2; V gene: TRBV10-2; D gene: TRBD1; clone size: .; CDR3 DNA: TGCGCCAGCAGTGAGTGCGGTCGGGCAGGGGGTTCTTATGGCTACACCTTC; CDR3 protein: CASSECGRAGGSYGYTF
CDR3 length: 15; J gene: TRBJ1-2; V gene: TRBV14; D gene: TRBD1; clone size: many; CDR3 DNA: TGTGCCAGCCCATCGCCAGGGGGGCCCAACTATGGCTACACCTTC; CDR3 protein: CASPSPGGPNYGYTF
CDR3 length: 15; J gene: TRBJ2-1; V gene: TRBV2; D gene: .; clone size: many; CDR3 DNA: TGTGCCAGCAGTGAATTTCTAAGCTCCTACAATGAGCAGTTCTTC; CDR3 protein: CASSEFLSSYNEQFF
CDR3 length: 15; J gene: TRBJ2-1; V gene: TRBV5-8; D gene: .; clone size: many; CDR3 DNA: TGTGCCAGCAGCTTGGGGGGAAGGGTCCACAATGAGCAGTTCTTC; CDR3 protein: CASSLGGRVHNEQFF
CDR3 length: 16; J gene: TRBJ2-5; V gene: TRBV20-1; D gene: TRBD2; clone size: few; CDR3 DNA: TGCAGTGCTAGAGATCTAGCGGGGGGCCCCCTTCGGACCCAGTACTTC; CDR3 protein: CSARDLAGGPLRTQYF
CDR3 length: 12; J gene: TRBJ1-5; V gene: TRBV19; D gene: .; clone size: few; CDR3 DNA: TGTGCCAGTAGCCCAGGTGACAGGACCCAGCATTTT; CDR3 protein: CASSPGDRTQHF
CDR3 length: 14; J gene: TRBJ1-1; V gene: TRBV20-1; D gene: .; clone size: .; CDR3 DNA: TGCAGTGCTAGAGTCCTCTCAGGGAACACTGAAGCTTTCTTT; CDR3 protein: CSARVLSGNTEAFF
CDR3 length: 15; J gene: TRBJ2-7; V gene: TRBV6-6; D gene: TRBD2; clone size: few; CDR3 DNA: TGTGCCAGTACACCTAGCGGGACGTTAGTCCACGAGCAGTACTTC; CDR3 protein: CASTPSGTLVHEQYF
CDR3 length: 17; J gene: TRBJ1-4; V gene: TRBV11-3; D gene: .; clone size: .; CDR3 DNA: TGTGCCAGCAGCTTATCCCCCGGGGAGGTGGCAAATGAAAAACTGTTTTTT; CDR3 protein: CASSLSPGEVANEKLFF
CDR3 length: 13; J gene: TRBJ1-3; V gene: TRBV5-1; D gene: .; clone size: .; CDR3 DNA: TGCGCCAGCAGCCCCGACAATCGAAACACCATATATTTT; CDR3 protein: CASSPDNRNTIYF
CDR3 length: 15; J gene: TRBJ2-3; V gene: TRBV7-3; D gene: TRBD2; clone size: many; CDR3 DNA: TGTGCCAGCAGCAGTAGCGGGGGGGCAGCGGATACGCAGTATTTT; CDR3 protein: CASSSSGGAADTQYF
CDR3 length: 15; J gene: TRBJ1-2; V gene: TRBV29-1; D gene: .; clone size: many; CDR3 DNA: TGCAGCGTTGAAAACCCGGGCTTCTTTGGATATGGCTACACCTTC; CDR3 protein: CSVENPGFFGYGYTF
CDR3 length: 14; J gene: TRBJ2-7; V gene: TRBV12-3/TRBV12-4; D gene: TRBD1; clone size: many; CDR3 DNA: TGTGCCAGCAGTTTCGGACAGGGCACCTACGAGCAGTACTTC; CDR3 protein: CASSFGQGTYEQYF
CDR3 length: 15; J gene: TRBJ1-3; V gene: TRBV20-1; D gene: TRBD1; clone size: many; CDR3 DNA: TGCAGTGCTAGAGACTCAGACAGGGGTGGAAACACCATATATTTT; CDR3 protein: CSARDSDRGGNTIYF
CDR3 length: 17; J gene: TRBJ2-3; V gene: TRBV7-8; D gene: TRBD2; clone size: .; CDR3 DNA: TGTGTCAGCAGCCTCGGACTAGCGGGCCTGAGCACGGATACGCAGTATTTT; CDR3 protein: CVSSLGLAGLSTDTQYF
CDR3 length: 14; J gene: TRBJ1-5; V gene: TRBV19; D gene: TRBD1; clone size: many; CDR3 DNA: TGTGCCAGTAGTGTCGACAGGGGGGATCATAACCAGCATTTT; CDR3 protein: CASSVDRGDHNQHF
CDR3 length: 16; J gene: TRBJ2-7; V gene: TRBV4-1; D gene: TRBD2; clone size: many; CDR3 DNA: TGCGCCAGCAGCCAAGATCGGACTAGCGTCTCCTACGAGCAGTACTTC; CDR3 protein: CASSQDRTSVSYEQYF